The rows below give T cell receptor beta chains drawn from one sample of a study of siplizumab effects on memory and regulatory T cells. Clones were sequenced by immunoSEQ multiplex PCR, and TCRdb holds only the in-frame ones, with some missing. The table records under 140,000 clones, around nine tenths of them present only once. Sequencing was done on a sample of CD4+ T cells sorted from blood. The receptors derive from a human donor in good health. The CDR3 runs from the conserved cysteine through the conserved F or W. The order of the fields is clone size, CDR3 length, J gene, V gene, D gene, CDR3 protein, CDR3 DNA. D genes are given only for firm matches. The size entry is marked missing in some rows and otherwise reads once, few, many or a size class.

clone_size: .
cdr3_length: 15
j_call: TRBJ2-3
v_call: TRBV15
d_call: TRBD1
cdr3_aa: CATSRIRGSTDTQYF
cdr3_nt: TGTGCCACCAGCAGGATCAGGGGGAGCACAGATACGCAGTATTTT

clone_size: few
cdr3_length: 14
j_call: TRBJ1-5
v_call: TRBV18
d_call: .
cdr3_aa: CASSAWGANQPQHF
cdr3_nt: TGTGCCAGCTCGGCCTGGGGGGCCAATCAGCCCCAGCATTTT

clone_size: .
cdr3_length: 14
j_call: TRBJ1-1
v_call: TRBV6-9
d_call: .
cdr3_aa: CASSYSGGKTEAFF
cdr3_nt: TGTGCCAGCAGTTATTCGGGGGGGAAGACTGAAGCTTTCTTT

clone_size: .
cdr3_length: 15
j_call: TRBJ1-2
v_call: TRBV5-8
d_call: .
cdr3_aa: CASSSEDRNLYGYTF
cdr3_nt: TGTGCCAGCAGCTCGGAAGACAGGAACCTCTATGGCTACACCTTC

clone_size: .
cdr3_length: 15
j_call: TRBJ1-3
v_call: TRBV6-5
d_call: TRBD1
cdr3_aa: CASSLAAGGGNTIYF
cdr3_nt: TGTGCCAGCAGTTTGGCAGCAGGGGGAGGAAACACCATATATTTT

clone_size: .
cdr3_length: 15
j_call: TRBJ1-2
v_call: TRBV10-3
d_call: TRBD1
cdr3_aa: CAISESPGQGKGYTF
cdr3_nt: TGTGCCATCAGTGAGTCCCCGGGACAGGGGAAAGGCTACACCTTC

clone_size: .
cdr3_length: 12
j_call: TRBJ2-5
v_call: TRBV29-1
d_call: .
cdr3_aa: CSAAPPEETQYF
cdr3_nt: TGCAGCGCCGCCCCTCCGGAGGAGACCCAGTACTTC

clone_size: .
cdr3_length: 16
j_call: TRBJ2-7
v_call: TRBV5-8
d_call: TRBD2
cdr3_aa: CASSFWTSGVSYEQYF
cdr3_nt: TGTGCCAGCAGCTTCTGGACTAGCGGTGTGTCCTACGAGCAGTACTTC

clone_size: .
cdr3_length: 14
j_call: TRBJ2-3
v_call: TRBV28
d_call: TRBD2
cdr3_aa: CARHSGRAPDTQYF
cdr3_nt: TGTGCCAGACATAGCGGGAGGGCCCCAGATACGCAGTATTTT

clone_size: .
cdr3_length: 15
j_call: TRBJ1-2
v_call: TRBV18
d_call: .
cdr3_aa: CASSPVTTEYYGYTF
cdr3_nt: TGTGCCAGCTCACCAGTGACAACAGAATACTATGGCTACACCTTC

clone_size: once
cdr3_length: 15
j_call: TRBJ1-5
v_call: TRBV2
d_call: TRBD1
cdr3_aa: CASSADRGYNQPQHF
cdr3_nt: TGTGCCAGCAGCGCTGACAGGGGTTACAATCAGCCCCAGCATTTT

clone_size: .
cdr3_length: 13
j_call: TRBJ2-1
v_call: TRBV7-9
d_call: .
cdr3_aa: CASSSSSRGEQFF
cdr3_nt: TGTGCCAGCAGCTCTTCGTCACGGGGTGAGCAGTTCTTC

clone_size: .
cdr3_length: 15
j_call: TRBJ2-7
v_call: TRBV15
d_call: .
cdr3_aa: CATSSETPGRAEQYF
cdr3_nt: TGTGCCACCAGCAGTGAGACCCCCGGTAGGGCCGAGCAGTACTTC

clone_size: .
cdr3_length: 12
j_call: TRBJ2-7
v_call: TRBV11-3
d_call: .
cdr3_aa: CASSFDAYEQYF
cdr3_nt: TGTGCCAGCAGCTTCGACGCCTACGAGCAGTACTTC

clone_size: .
cdr3_length: 11
j_call: TRBJ2-7
v_call: TRBV15
d_call: .
cdr3_aa: CATSVSNKQYF
cdr3_nt: TGTGCCACCAGCGTTTCGAATAAGCAGTACTTC

clone_size: .
cdr3_length: 14
j_call: TRBJ2-7
v_call: TRBV2
d_call: TRBD1
cdr3_aa: CASSVDRGFNEQYF
cdr3_nt: TGTGCCAGCAGCGTTGACAGGGGATTCAACGAGCAGTACTTC

clone_size: once
cdr3_length: 18
j_call: TRBJ1-1
v_call: TRBV5-6
d_call: TRBD1
cdr3_aa: CASSLRTTGAGMNTEAFF
cdr3_nt: TGTGCCAGCAGCTTGAGGACGACAGGGGCAGGGATGAACACTGAAGCTTTCTTT

clone_size: .
cdr3_length: 14
j_call: TRBJ2-5
v_call: TRBV6-1
d_call: .
cdr3_aa: CASQRAGHQETQYF
cdr3_nt: TGTGCCAGCCAAAGGGCGGGGCACCAAGAGACCCAGTACTTC